This entry describes one T cell receptor (beta chain). The antigen is not known. Primers included in the PCR were 60 Vbeta and 13 Jbeta primers. Sequencing was performed with immunoSEQ multiplex PCR; in TCRdb, only in-frame clones are kept and a portion is missing. This repertoire shows under 250,000 clones, 76% found once; its top ten account for 0.6% to 0.7%. CDR1 SGHRS and CDR2 YFSETQ come from the germline V gene. This CDR3 spans 13 amino acids. Trimming took 2 bases from V and 5 from J, leaving 10 bases between them. The record originates from a study of cytomegalovirus exposure and HLA in healthy donors. Study findings and constraints: Later analysis identified a missense DCLRE1C variant that was linked to TCR beta V- and J-gene trimming.

This TCR came from a man aged 18 to 35 in good health and CMV-seronegative. Sequencing was performed on PBMCs. V and J are TRBV5-1 and TRBJ1-2; the D is unclear. The CDR3: CASSLSFEYGYTF. The CDR3 bases are TGCGCCAGCAGCTTATCCTTCGAGTATGGCTACACCTTC.